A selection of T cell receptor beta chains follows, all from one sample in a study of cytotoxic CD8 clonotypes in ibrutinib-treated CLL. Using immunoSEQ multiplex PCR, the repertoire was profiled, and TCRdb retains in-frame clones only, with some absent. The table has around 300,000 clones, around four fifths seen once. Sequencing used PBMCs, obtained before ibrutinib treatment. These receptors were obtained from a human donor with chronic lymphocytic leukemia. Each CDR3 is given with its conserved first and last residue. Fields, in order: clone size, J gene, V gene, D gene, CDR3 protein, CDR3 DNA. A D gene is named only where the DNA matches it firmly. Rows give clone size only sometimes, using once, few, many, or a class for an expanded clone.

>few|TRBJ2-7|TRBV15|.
CATSRDLSYEQYF
TGTGCCACCAGCAGAGATCTGTCCTACGAGCAGTACTTC
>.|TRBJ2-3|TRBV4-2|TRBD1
CASSQDLRQGDGDTQYF
TGTGCCAGCAGCCAAGATCTAAGACAGGGAGATGGAGATACGCAGTATTTT
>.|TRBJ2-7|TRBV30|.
CAWSGSPYEQYF
TGTGCCTGGAGTGGGAGTCCTTACGAGCAGTACTTC
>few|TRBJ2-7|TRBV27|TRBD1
CASSLSRTGGREQYF
TGTGCCAGCAGTTTATCGAGAACAGGGGGCAGAGAGCAGTACTTC
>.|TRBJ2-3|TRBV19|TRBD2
CASSPPTSFTDTQYF
TGTGCCAGTAGTCCACCGACTAGCTTCACAGATACGCAGTATTTT
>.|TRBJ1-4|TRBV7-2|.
CASSLDGQTNEKLFF
TGTGCCAGCAGCTTAGACGGGCAGACTAATGAAAAACTGTTTTTT
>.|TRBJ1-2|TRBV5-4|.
CASSLPGTYPGYTF
TGTGCCAGCAGTCTGCCCGGGACATATCCTGGCTACACCTTC
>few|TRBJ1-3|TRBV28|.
CASSFSGNTIYF
TGTGCCAGCAGTTTCTCTGGAAACACCATATATTTT
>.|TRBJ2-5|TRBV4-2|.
CASSQDRAGHEYF
TGTGCCAGCAGCCAAGATCGTGCGGGCCACGAGTACTTC
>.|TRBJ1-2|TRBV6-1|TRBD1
CASSEDRGYGYTF
TGTGCCAGCAGTGAGGACAGGGGCTATGGCTACACCTTC
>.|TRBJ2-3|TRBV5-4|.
CASSLQDRGDTQYF
TGTGCCAGCAGCTTACAGGACCGGGGAGATACGCAGTATTTT
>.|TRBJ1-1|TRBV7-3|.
CASSPTGSAEAFF
TGTGCCAGCAGCCCAACAGGCTCCGCTGAAGCTTTCTTT
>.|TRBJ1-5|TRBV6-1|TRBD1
CASSGGTDSNQPQHF
TGTGCCAGCAGTGGTGGGACAGATAGCAATCAGCCCCAGCATTTT
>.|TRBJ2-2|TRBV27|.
CAQVGELFF
TGTGCCCAGGTGGGGGAGCTGTTTTTT
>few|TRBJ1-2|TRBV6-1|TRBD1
CASSEGQGIDRGYTF
TGTGCCAGCAGTGAAGGACAGGGGATAGATAGGGGCTACACCTTC
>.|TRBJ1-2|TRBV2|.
CASSEDLSEAGYTF
TGTGCCAGCAGTGAGGACCTTAGCGAGGCTGGCTACACCTTC
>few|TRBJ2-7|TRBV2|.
CASGKDTFGEQYF
TGTGCCAGCGGAAAAGACACTTTCGGCGAGCAGTACTTC
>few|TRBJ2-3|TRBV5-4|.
CASSLIANTDTQYF
TGTGCCAGCAGCTTGATAGCAAACACAGATACGCAGTATTTT
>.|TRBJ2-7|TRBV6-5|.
CASSGSGIYEQYF
TGTGCCAGCAGTGGGTCCGGAATCTACGAGCAGTACTTC
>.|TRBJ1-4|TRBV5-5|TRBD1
CASSTQQGAWEKLFF
TGTGCCAGCAGCACCCAACAGGGGGCGTGGGAAAAACTGTTTTTT
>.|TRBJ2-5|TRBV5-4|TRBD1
CASSLGQKIQETQYF
TGTGCCAGCAGCCTGGGACAGAAAATCCAAGAGACCCAGTACTTC
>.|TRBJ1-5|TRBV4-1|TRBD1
CASSRTGGNSNQPQHF
TGCGCCAGCAGCCGGACAGGGGGCAATAGCAATCAGCCCCAGCATTTT
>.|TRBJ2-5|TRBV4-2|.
CASSPTLPNGETQYF
TGTGCCAGCAGCCCTACCCTCCCAAATGGAGAGACCCAGTACTTC